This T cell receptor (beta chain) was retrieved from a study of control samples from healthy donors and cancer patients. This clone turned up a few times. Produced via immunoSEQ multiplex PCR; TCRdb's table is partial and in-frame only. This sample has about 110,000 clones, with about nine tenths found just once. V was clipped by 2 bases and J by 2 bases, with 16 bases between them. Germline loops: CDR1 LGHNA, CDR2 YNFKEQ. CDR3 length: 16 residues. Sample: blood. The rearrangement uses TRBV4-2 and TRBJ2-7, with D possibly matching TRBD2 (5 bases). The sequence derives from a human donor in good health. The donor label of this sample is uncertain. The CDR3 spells CASSQKLGIEPYEQYF. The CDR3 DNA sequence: TGTGCCAGCAGCCAAAAACTAGGCATTGAACCCTACGAGCAGTACTTC.